The 5 T cell receptor beta chains given below trace back to one sample, sequenced in a study of blood T cell repertoires in COVID-19. Measured with immunoSEQ multiplex PCR; TCRdb has only the in-frame clones, and not every one. The profile shows fewer than 300,000 clones, around 88% of them singletons. The sequenced sample consisted of peripheral blood. These TCRs come from a man in his thirties or forties with acute or convalescent COVID-19.

The chain employs TRBV5-4 and TRBJ2-1, with TRBD2 identical over 13 bases. The junction had 5 bases not matched to a gene; V was cut back by 2 bases and J by 12 bases. This CDR3 spans 14 amino acids. The germline V gene has CDR1 SGHNT and CDR2 YYREEE (reference sequence). CDR3 amino acids: CASSFGLAGVRQFF. The DNA for the CDR3 is TGTGCCAGCAGCTTCGGACTAGCGGGAGTACGGCAGTTCTTC.

The V and J genes are TRBV9 and TRBJ1-2, with no clear D. V was shortened by 4 bases and J by 8 bases, with 18 bases between the two germline ends. In germline, CDR1 is SGDLS, CDR2 YYNGEE. This CDR3 has 14 residues. DNA of the CDR3: TGTGCCAGCAGCACCCCCGGAGACCGGAGGGGCTACACCTTC. The encoded protein is CASSTPGDRRGYTF.

V gene TRBV5-4 combines with J gene TRBJ1-1, with a tentative D call TRBD1 (5 bases). V lost 6 bases and J lost 3, with 18 bases in between. The CDR3 extends over 15 amino acids. CDR1 and CDR2 from the germline V gene are SGHNT and YYREEE (reference sequence). The CDR3 DNA reads as TGTGCCAGCACCGATAGACGGGGGAGGGACACTGAAGCTTTCTTT. Its translation: CASTDRRGRDTEAFF.

The rearrangement links TRBV11-2 to TRBJ2-4, with a weak D call TRBD1 (5 bases). CDR3 length equals 14 residues. With 0 bases removed from V and 9 bases from J, the gap between germline ends came to 12 bases. Germline V gene sequence: CDR1 SGHAT, CDR2 FQNNGV. The CDR3, as DNA: TGTGCCAGCAGCTTAGAAAGGGGAAGGGGCATTCAGTACTTC. This encodes CASSLERGRGIQYF.

V usage is TRBV10-2 and J usage is TRBJ2-5; TRBD2 matches at 11 bases. Germline loops: CDR1 WSHSY, CDR2 SAAADI. The V and J ends lost 3 bases and 5 bases, in that order; junction bases with no gene match: 11. CDR3 length equals 17 residues. In DNA form, the CDR3 reads TGCGCCAGCAGTGAACGGGTAGCGGGAGGGCTGGGGGAGACCCAGTACTTC. Amino acid sequence: CASSERVAGGLGETQYF.